One sample yielded the 27 T cell receptor beta chains listed below, sequenced in a study of shared clonotypes between healthy human individuals. Sequencing was performed with immunoSEQ multiplex PCR; in TCRdb, only in-frame clones are kept and a portion is missing. The data hold approximately 2,300,000 clones, with about nine tenths observed a single time. The sequenced sample consisted of naive CD4+ T cells from PBMCs. Subset defined: CD45RA+ positively selected. All receptors come from a man aged 18-30 years in good health. Some clones in this sample may be carry-over from other donors' samples.

The V and J genes are TRBV6-1 and TRBJ2-7, with D possibly TRBD2 on 5 matching bases. Trimming removed 6 bases from V and 0 bases from J, with 12 bases in between. The germline CDR1 and CDR2 sequences are MNHNS and SASEGT. The CDR3 spans 14 residues. The CDR3 loop reads CASRRAGSSYEQYF. The CDR3 coding sequence is TGTGCCAGCAGAAGGGCGGGCAGCTCCTACGAGCAGTACTTC.

The chain recombines TRBV6-4 with TRBJ2-1; 13 bases match TRBD2. Trimming took 6 bases from V and 8 from J; bases not matched to a gene: 7. Germline values: CDR1 MRHNA, CDR2 SNTAGT. This CDR3 contains 15 residues. Here the CDR3 DNA reads TGTGCCAGCAGACGGACTAGCGGGAGTGTCGATGAGCAGTTCTTC. Translation: CASRRTSGSVDEQFF.

V and J are TRBV18 and TRBJ2-7; TRBD1 aligns across 9 bases. This CDR3 region has 15 residues. V lost 3 bases and J lost 2; bases outside the gene matches: 5. Germline V gene lookup returns CDR1 KGHSH and CDR2 LQKENI. Here the CDR3 DNA reads TGTGCCAGCTCACCCGGGACAGGGATACCCTACGAGCAGTACTTC. Amino acids: CASSPGTGIPYEQYF.

The chain employs TRBV2 and TRBJ2-7; a weak D match, TRBD1 (6 bases). Germline CDR1 reads SNHLY; CDR2 reads FYNNEI. V was pared by 10 bases and J by 6 bases, with 13 bases between. The CDR3 is 11 residues long. The CDR3 DNA reads TGTGCCACCAAATACAGGGTCGAGCAGTACTTC. Protein sequence: CATKYRVEQYF. Full variable domain (rest looked up from reference TRBV2 and TRBJ2-7): EPEVTQTPSHQVTQMGQEVILRCVPISNHLYFYWYRQILGQKVEFLVSFYNNEISEKSEIFDDQFSVERPDGSNFTLKIRSTKLEDSAMYFCATKYRVEQYFGPGTRLTVT.

The J gene is TRBJ2-7, the V gene TRBV29-1; 8 nucleotides align to TRBD1. CDR3 size: 12 residues. The trim removed 1 base at V and 7 bases at J, leaving 3 bases unmatched. Germline lookup yields CDR1 SQVTM and CDR2 ANQGSEA. CDR3 in amino acids: CSVEGTGLEQYF. CDR3 coding DNA: TGCAGCGTTGAAGGGACAGGGCTTGAGCAGTACTTC.

This sequence joins TRBV11-2 and TRBJ2-7; TRBD2 matches at 7 bases. Germline V gene data show CDR1 as SGHAT and CDR2 as FQNNGV. CDR3 length equals 16 residues. Losses at the gene ends were 5 bases for V and 0 bases for J; bases not matched to a gene: 10. As DNA, the CDR3 is TGTGCCAGCAGCCCCAGGACTAGTCCTAGCTCCTACGAGCAGTACTTC. It encodes CASSPRTSPSSYEQYF.

This clone has a single count. The chain joins TRBV5-4 to TRBJ2-7; unclear D gene. Germline CDR1 SGHNT, CDR2 YYREEE (reference sequence). Trimming shortened V by 0 bases and J by 6 bases, and 7 bases separated the two germline ends. CDR3 length: 12 amino acids. CDR3 nucleotide sequence: TGTGCCAGCAGCTTGGGGAGACTCGAGCAGTACTTC. This translates into CASSLGRLEQYF.

This clone was seen once. V usage is TRBV4-2 and J usage is TRBJ2-2; 7 bases match TRBD2. Germline lookup yields CDR1 LGHNA and CDR2 YNFKEQ. With V trimmed by 0 bases and J by 6 bases, 10 bases remained unmatched. This CDR3 region has 17 residues. The CDR3 here is CASSQEGTGGRAGELFF. The DNA for the CDR3 is TGTGCCAGCAGCCAAGAAGGAACGGGGGGTAGGGCCGGGGAGCTGTTTTTT.

As to this clone: The same CDR3 arises from other DNA sequences in this sample as well. This chain connects TRBV11-2 to TRBJ2-3, with TRBD2 matching over 10 bases. Germline V lookup: CDR1 SGHAT, CDR2 FQNNGV. Trimming cost V 1 base and J 1 base; bases outside gene matches: 2. The length of the CDR3 is 16 residues. CDR3: CASSLALAGGTDTQYF. The CDR3 DNA follows: TGTGCCAGCAGCTTAGCCCTAGCGGGAGGCACAGATACGCAGTATTTT. The full variable domain, with the rest looked up from reference TRBV11-2 and TRBJ2-3, is EAGVAQSPRYKIIEKRQSVAFWCNPISGHATLYWYQQILGQGPKLLIQFQNNGVVDDSQLPKDRFSAERLKGVDSTLKIQPAKLEDSAVYLCASSLALAGGTDTQYFGPGTRLTVL.

The genes are TRBV4-1 and TRBJ1-5, with a tentative D call TRBD1 (5 bases). CDR1 MGHRA and CDR2 YSYEKL come from the germline V gene. Trimming removed 3 bases from V and 2 bases from J, with 11 bases in between. The CDR3 contains 15 residues. Here the CDR3 DNA reads TGCGCCAGCAGCCAGTTTGGCAGGGGCAATCAGCCCCAGCATTTT. Amino acids: CASSQFGRGNQPQHF.

The rearrangement joins TRBV28 to TRBJ1-2; D might be TRBD1 (5 bases). Germline-derived CDR1 and CDR2 are MDHEN and SYDVKM. The CDR3 is 13 amino acids. Trimming left V 7 bases short and J 7 bases short, with 16 bases between. CDR3 in amino acids: CASTTGGMAGYTF. In nucleotides, the CDR3 is TGTGCCAGCACTACTGGGGGTATGGCTGGCTACACCTTC.

In this sample, this clone turned up once. The chain has TRBV5-8 and TRBJ2-2, with 7 bases lining up with TRBD1. Germline loops: CDR1 SGHTS, CDR2 YDEGEE. This CDR3 has 16 amino acids. V trimming: 0 bases; J trimming: 4 bases; junction bases outside the gene matches: 6. The CDR3: CASSLGDRLPTGELFF. The CDR3 DNA reads TGTGCCAGCAGCTTGGGGGACAGACTACCCACCGGGGAGCTGTTTTTT.

This sequence joins TRBV18 and TRBJ1-1; a possible D gene is TRBD1 (5 bases). The ends were cut back, 3 bases at V and 2 bases at J, with 13 bases in the middle. The CDR3 covers 15 residues. Germline V gene lookup returns CDR1 KGHSH and CDR2 LQKENI. The CDR3 region is CASSPGLQENTEAFF. DNA for the CDR3: TGTGCCAGCTCACCGGGACTCCAGGAAAACACTGAAGCTTTCTTT.

V gene TRBV5-1 combines with J gene TRBJ2-2; 10 bases align to TRBD2. The CDR3 totals 16 residues. J was trimmed by 7 bases and V by 4 bases; bases with no gene match: 10. Germline assignment: CDR1 SGHRS and CDR2 YFSETQ. CDR3: CASSITSGVPGGELFF. DNA of the CDR3: TGCGCCAGCAGCATAACTAGCGGGGTTCCTGGCGGGGAGCTGTTTTTT.

The V gene is TRBV6-1, the J gene TRBJ2-7; weak D call: TRBD2 (7 bases). V dropped 2 bases and J dropped 3 bases, with 11 bases sitting between them. Germline V gene sequence: CDR1 MNHNS, CDR2 SASEGT. There are 14 residues in the CDR3. Here the CDR3 reads CASSEQGRDYEQYF. CDR3 sequence (DNA): TGTGCCAGCAGTGAACAGGGGAGGGACTACGAGCAGTACTTC.

This chain links TRBV7-9 with TRBJ1-1; no clear D gene. The germline V gene encodes CDR1 SEHNR and CDR2 FQNEAQ (reference sequence). The V end was cut by 1 base, the J end by 0 bases, with 9 bases between. The CDR3 spans 15 residues. CDR3 protein: CASSLVGNLNTEAFF. In DNA, the CDR3 is TGTGCCAGCAGCTTAGTAGGGAATCTGAACACTGAAGCTTTCTTT. Looking up the rest from reference TRBV7-9 and TRBJ1-1 gives the full variable domain: DTGVSQNPRHKITKRGQNVTFRCDPISEHNRLYWYRQTLGQGPEFLTYFQNEAQLEKSRLLSDRFSAERPKGSFSTLEIQRTEQGDSAMYLCASSLVGNLNTEAFFGQGTRLTVV.

About this clone itself: The junction differs from germline at one of its ends, possibly a read error. The chain joins TRBV29-1 to TRBJ1-2, with 7 nucleotides matching TRBD1. Germline V CDR1 and CDR2: SQVTM, ANQGSEA. The CDR3 has 15 residues. CDR3: CSVEGGSTLNYGYTF. The CDR3 DNA reads TGCAGCGTCGAAGGGGGCAGCACCCTGAACTATGGCTACACCTTC.

Turning to this clone: One end of the junction varies from germline; a read error may be responsible. The genes are TRBV28 and TRBJ2-7; 8 bases align to TRBD1. The CDR3 extends over 12 amino acids. Per the germline V gene, CDR1 is MDHEN and CDR2 is SYDVKM. The CDR3 reads CASSLTWGQAAF. The DNA of the CDR3 is TGTGCCAGCAGTCTTACCTGGGGACAGGCCGCCTTC.

The chain carries TRBV5-8 and TRBJ1-5; D is unclear. Germline loops: CDR1 SGHTS, CDR2 YDEGEE. Trimming removed 0 bases at V and 5 bases at J, with 3 bases between. The CDR3 totals 12 residues. The CDR3 loop reads CASSLVYQPQHF. Here the CDR3 DNA reads TGTGCCAGCAGCTTGGTGTATCAGCCCCAGCATTTT.

J is TRBJ2-7 and V is TRBV6-6, with 8 nucleotides matching TRBD2. Looked up from germline, CDR1 is MNHNY and CDR2 is SVGAGI (reference sequence). This CDR3 has 16 amino acids. V shed 1 base and J 5 bases; nucleotides not matched to a gene: 10. The CDR3 protein is CASSYLSAGGAHEQYF. The CDR3, as DNA: TGTGCCAGCAGTTACTTATCGGCGGGAGGAGCCCACGAGCAGTACTTC.

Points on this clone: Other DNA sequences within the sample encode an identical CDR3. J is TRBJ2-5 and V is TRBV5-1; 9 bases match TRBD1. V was pared by 4 bases and J by 2 bases, with 6 bases of the junction left unmatched. CDR3 length equals 15 residues. Germline loops: CDR1 SGHRS, CDR2 YFSETQ. CDR3 sequence (DNA): TGCGCCAGCAGCCCGACTGGGACAGGGCAAGAGACCCAGTACTTC. It specifies CASSPTGTGQETQYF.

CDR3 sequence: CASSSAGAMTDTQYF. The CDR3 DNA sequence: TGTGCCAGTAGTAGCGCGGGGGCGATGACAGATACGCAGTATTTT. V and J are TRBV19 and TRBJ2-3, with D tentatively TRBD2 (7 bases). The CDR3 covers 15 residues. Trimming cost V 4 bases and J 3 bases, with 14 bases left between them. Germline values: CDR1 LNHDA, CDR2 SQIVND (reference sequence).

This clone came up a few times. At one boundary the junction diverges from the germline segment, which might be a read error. The gene calls are TRBV6-4 and TRBJ1-2; TRBD1 is a possible D gene (5 bases). CDR1 is MRHNA, CDR2 SNTAGT, per germline. The CDR3 is 8 amino acids. The CDR3 spells CARRGFTF. CDR3 bases: TGTGCCAGACGGGGCTTCACCTTC.

This clone is a singleton in its sample. J is TRBJ2-3 and V is TRBV27, with D possibly being TRBD1 (6 bases). The germline V and J ends were trimmed by 4 bases and 0 bases, with 11 bases remaining between them. CDR3 size: 15 residues. Germline CDR1 is MNHEY and CDR2 is SMNVEV (reference sequence). CDR3 amino acids: CASSSRTDSTDTQYF. DNA of the CDR3: TGTGCCAGCAGTTCTAGGACAGACAGCACAGATACGCAGTATTTT.

The rearrangement joins TRBV5-4 to TRBJ1-6; D gene ambiguous. The CDR3 totals 13 residues. Germline values: CDR1 SGHNT, CDR2 YYREEE (reference sequence). With 2 bases removed from V and 8 bases from J, the gap between germline ends came to 8 bases. Here the CDR3 DNA reads TGTGCCAGCAGCTTTCTCGGGGATTCACCCCTCCACTTT. As protein: CASSFLGDSPLHF.

This clone was counted once. Other DNA sequences in this specimen translate into the identical CDR3. The chain has TRBV19 and TRBJ2-6; the D gene is possibly TRBD2 (5 bases). The germline V gene encodes CDR1 LNHDA and CDR2 SQIVND (reference sequence). CDR3 size: 15 residues. Trimming pared 3 bases from V and 0 bases from J, leaving 6 bases between. The CDR3 nucleotides read TGTGCCAGTAGTATCGGGGTCTCTGGGGCCAACGTCCTGACTTTC. Protein: CASSIGVSGANVLTF.

The rearrangement links TRBV25-1 to TRBJ2-2, with D perhaps TRBD1 or TRBD2 (5 bases each). Per the germline V gene, CDR1 is MGHDK and CDR2 is SYGVNS. V was cut by 7 bases and J by 5 bases, with 17 bases left in between. The CDR3 contains 15 residues. The CDR3 is CASTQGVAQTGELFF. In DNA, the CDR3 is TGTGCCAGCACCCAGGGAGTAGCCCAGACCGGGGAGCTGTTTTTT.